The 23 T cell receptor beta chains given below trace back to one sample, sequenced in a study of shared clonotypes between healthy human individuals. Produced via immunoSEQ multiplex PCR; TCRdb's table is partial and in-frame only. The sample lists some 2.1 million clones, about 95% occurring once. Sample: naive CD4+ T cells sorted from blood. The subset denotes: CD45RA+ positively selected. Receptor source: a man aged 18 to 29 in good health.

The V and J genes are TRBV7-2 and TRBJ2-3; 12 bases are a match to TRBD2. Per germline, CDR1 SGHTA and CDR2 FQGNSA. Losses at the gene ends were 6 bases for V and 4 bases for J; bases not matched to a gene: 5. This CDR3 is built from 15 residues. The DNA for the CDR3 is TGTGCCAGCAGTCCGGGACTAGCGGGTGCAGATACGCAGTATTTT. This gives the protein CASSPGLAGADTQYF. Based on the CDR3 plus reference TRBV7-2 and TRBJ2-3, the full variable domain is GAGVSQSPSNKVTEKGKDVELRCDPISGHTALYWYRQSLGQGLEFLIYFQGNSAPDKSGLPSDRFSAERTGGSVSTLTIQRTQQEDSAVYLCASSPGLAGADTQYFGPGTRLTVL.

This chain joins TRBV6-5 and TRBJ2-7, with 11 positions matching TRBD2. This CDR3 spans 13 amino acids. CDR1 is MNHEY and CDR2 is SVGAGI in the germline V gene. V trimming: 5 bases; J trimming: 6 bases; junction bases outside the gene matches: 3. CDR3 nucleotide sequence: TGTGCCAGCAGTCCTCTAGCGGGAGGCGAGCAGTACTTC. Translated: CASSPLAGGEQYF.

This chain uses TRBV9 with TRBJ1-5, with D possibly TRBD1 on 5 matching bases. The CDR3 is made up of 15 amino acids. CDR1 and CDR2 from the germline V gene are SGDLS and YYNGEE. V lost 2 bases and J lost 4, with 13 bases in between. The CDR3 loop reads CASSVNGAPNQPQHF. CDR3 DNA sequence: TGTGCCAGCAGCGTCAACGGGGCCCCTAATCAGCCCCAGCATTTT.

With respect to this clone: Mismatch with germline at one junction end may stem from a read error. Distinct nucleotide sequences in the sample also encode this CDR3. This chain joins TRBV5-3 and TRBJ1-5, with D tentatively TRBD1 (5 bases). TRBV5-3 falls under the ORF class, with uncertain function. This CDR3 contains 12 residues. The CDR3 sequence: CASSPRRQPQHF. CDR3 in DNA: TGTGCCAGTTCCCCTCGCAGACAGCCTCAGCATTTT.

The CDR3 spells CASSPTTGGVSGTNEKLFF. CDR3 nucleotide sequence: TGTGCCAGCTCACCGACGACAGGGGGAGTATCGGGAACTAATGAAAAACTGTTTTTT. This chain uses TRBV18 with TRBJ1-4; TRBD1 agrees at 9 bases. Trimming cost V 3 bases and J 1 base; bases outside gene matches: 12. The CDR3 length is 19 residues. The germline gives CDR1 KGHSH, CDR2 LQKENI.

The sample holds one count of this clone. This may come from a read error, since a much larger clone is one base off. Other DNA variants within this sample encode the same CDR3. The chain carries TRBV11-2 and TRBJ2-7; 8 bases agree with TRBD2. The trim removed 1 base at V and 2 bases at J, leaving 1 base unmatched. Germline values: CDR1 SGHAT, CDR2 FQNNGV. This CDR3 spans 14 amino acids. CDR3 residues: CASSLAGGPYEQYF. Here the CDR3 DNA reads TGTGCCAGCAGCTTAGCGGGGGGGCCCTACGAGCAGTACTTC.

The V call is TRBV30, the J call TRBJ1-1; no clear D gene. The germline V gene has CDR1 GTSNPN and CDR2 SVGIG (reference sequence). The CDR3 has 15 amino acids. V was cut by 0 bases and J by 1 base, with 12 bases left in between. CDR3 DNA: TGTGCCTGGAGTGTTAAAGGAGTGGGGAACACTGAAGCTTTCTTT. It specifies CAWSVKGVGNTEAFF.

The chain has TRBV19 and TRBJ2-7; 8 bases map to TRBD2. The germline CDR1 and CDR2 sequences are LNHDA and SQIVND (reference sequence). The CDR3 is 12 amino acids. After removal of 9 bases from V and 3 bases from J, the junction contained 4 bases not matched to a gene. The DNA for the CDR3 is TGTGCCAGCGGGAGGGCCGACTACGAGCAGTACTTC. Amino acid sequence: CASGRADYEQYF.

This chain connects TRBV18 to TRBJ1-2; D gene uncertain. This CDR3 is 14 amino acids long. V gave up 1 base and J gave up 2 bases, with 8 bases separating them. CDR1 is KGHSH and CDR2 is LQKENI in the germline V gene. The CDR3 protein is CASSPRVGNYGYTF. The CDR3, as DNA: TGTGCCAGCTCACCACGTGTGGGGAACTATGGCTACACCTTC.

The chain recombines TRBV7-2 with TRBJ2-3, with 10 bases that match TRBD2. Germline V gene data show CDR1 as SGHTA and CDR2 as FQGNSA. The CDR3 is 16 residues long. J gave up 1 base and V 5 bases, and 6 bases lay outside the gene matches. The CDR3 DNA reads as TGTGCCAGCAGCCCGACCGGGACTAGCGGCACAGATACGCAGTATTTT. Protein product: CASSPTGTSGTDTQYF.

V usage is TRBV21-1 and J usage is TRBJ1-2. TRBV21-1 is recorded as a pseudogene. This CDR3 region has 16 residues. CDR3 sequence: CASSTLVACWVYGYTF. CDR3 nucleotides: TGTGCCAGCAGCACCCTAGTCGCCTGCTGGGTGTATGGCTACACCTTC.

A remark on this clone: Distinct nucleotide sequences in the sample also encode this CDR3. The CDR3 spells CASSVGLAAYNEQFF. In DNA form, the CDR3 reads TGTGCCAGCAGCGTTGGACTAGCGGCTTACAATGAGCAGTTCTTC. This chain connects TRBV9 to TRBJ2-1, with 10 bases that match TRBD2. The germline V gene has CDR1 SGDLS and CDR2 YYNGEE. After removal of 2 bases from V and 4 bases from J, the junction contained 3 bases not matched to a gene. The CDR3 sequence is 15 residues long.

This clone was picked up one time. The CDR3 DNA sequence: TGTGCCAGCTCACTTAAGGAGCCCGAGGTCGCAGATACGCAGTATTTT. Protein sequence: CASSLKEPEVADTQYF. The chain uses TRBV18 and TRBJ2-3; D is undetermined. The germline CDR1 and CDR2 sequences are KGHSH and LQKENI. V dropped 4 bases and J dropped 4 bases, with 18 bases sitting between them. The CDR3 contains 16 residues.

The chain carries TRBV5-1 and TRBJ1-5; TRBD1 might be the D (6 bases). The CDR3 spans 12 residues. CDR1 SGHRS and CDR2 YFSETQ come from the germline V gene. V lost 0 bases to trimming and J lost 11 bases, with 9 bases between them. The CDR3 nucleotides are TGCGCCAGCAGCTTGGACGGACAGACCCAGCATTTT. It is translated as CASSLDGQTQHF. Looking up the rest from reference TRBV5-1 and TRBJ1-5 gives the full variable domain: KAGVTQTPRYLIKTRGQQVTLSCSPISGHRSVSWYQQTPGQGLQFLFEYFSETQRNKGNFPGRFSGRQFSNSRSEMNVSTLELGDSALYLCASSLDGQTQHFGDGTRLSIL.

The rearrangement joins TRBV6-1 to TRBJ1-2; perhaps TRBD1 as D (5 bases). Germline CDR1 MNHNS, CDR2 SASEGT. The V end lost 2 bases, the J end lost 4 bases, and 11 bases lay between the germline ends. This CDR3 is built from 14 residues. This chain's CDR3 is CASSEQGTTYGYTF. In DNA form, the CDR3 reads TGTGCCAGCAGTGAACAGGGAACCACCTATGGCTACACCTTC.

V is TRBV21-1 and J is TRBJ2-7; the table's D call, TRBD1, was not checked against the DNA. TRBV21-1 is annotated as a pseudogene. CDR3 length: 16 amino acids. CDR3 sequence: CASSKGWTDLGYEQYF. The CDR3 DNA reads as TGTGCCAGCAGCAAAGGATGGACAGACCTGGGGTACGAGCAGTACTTC.

A word on this clone: Other DNA sequences in the same sample also yield this CDR3. This chain links TRBV6-5 with TRBJ1-5, with a weak D call TRBD1 (6 bases). Per germline, CDR1 MNHEY and CDR2 SVGAGI. This CDR3 has 13 amino acids. The germline V and J ends were trimmed by 6 bases and 4 bases, with 10 bases remaining between them. The CDR3 bases are TGTGCCAGCAGCCGGACAGTAAATCAGCCCCAGCATTTT. Translation gives CASSRTVNQPQHF.

The chain joins TRBV6-1 to TRBJ1-2; no definite D call. CDR3 length equals 13 residues. V lost 3 bases and J 2 bases, leaving 7 bases between the germline ends. CDR1 and CDR2 from the germline V gene are MNHNS and SASEGT. CDR3 region: CASSDATNYGYTF. The CDR3 bases are TGTGCCAGCAGTGATGCGACCAACTATGGCTACACCTTC.

V is TRBV7-9 and J is TRBJ1-4; D is uncertain. This CDR3 spans 16 amino acids. The V and J ends lost 0 bases and 0 bases respectively, with 8 bases between them. The germline gives CDR1 SEHNR, CDR2 FQNEAQ (reference sequence). DNA of the CDR3: TGTGCCAGCAGCTTAGCGGTGGACGCAACTAATGAAAAACTGTTTTTT. It codes for CASSLAVDATNEKLFF.

This chain uses TRBV30 with TRBJ1-5, with 9 bases lining up with TRBD1. The J segment lost 0 bases and the V segment lost 4 bases, leaving 13 bases of the junction unmatched. CDR1 and CDR2 from the germline V gene are GTSNPN and SVGIG (reference sequence). CDR3 size: 18 residues. For the CDR3, the DNA is TGTGCCTGGATTGACCGGGACAGGGTTTCTTATAGCAATCAGCCCCAGCATTTT. Translation gives CAWIDRDRVSYSNQPQHF.

This sequence joins TRBV4-1 and TRBJ2-3; 7 bases are a match to TRBD1. Germline CDR1 reads MGHRA; CDR2 reads YSYEKL. This CDR3 is 16 amino acids long. With 0 bases clipped from V and 1 base from J, the junction kept 4 bases outside the gene matches. The CDR3 DNA reads TGCGCCAGCAGCCAAGACAGGACAGGACGCACAGATACGCAGTATTTT. Encoded protein: CASSQDRTGRTDTQYF.

V and J are TRBV2 and TRBJ2-2; the D is unclear. There are 15 residues in the CDR3. The V gene's germline CDR1 is SNHLY and CDR2 FYNNEI. With 8 bases removed from V and 6 bases from J, the gap between germline ends came to 19 bases. The CDR3 spells CASLILGQVAGELFF. In DNA form, the CDR3 reads TGTGCCAGCTTAATCTTGGGCCAAGTGGCCGGGGAGCTGTTTTTT.

About this clone: Additional DNA sequences in this sample encode the identical CDR3. This chain joins TRBV19 and TRBJ2-7, with no clear D. Germline values: CDR1 LNHDA, CDR2 SQIVND (reference sequence). This CDR3 has 13 residues. The V gene lost 3 bases and the J gene lost 0 bases, with 6 bases spanning the gap. The CDR3 region has the DNA TGTGCCAGTAGTATGGCCGGCTCCTACGAGCAGTACTTC. It encodes CASSMAGSYEQYF.